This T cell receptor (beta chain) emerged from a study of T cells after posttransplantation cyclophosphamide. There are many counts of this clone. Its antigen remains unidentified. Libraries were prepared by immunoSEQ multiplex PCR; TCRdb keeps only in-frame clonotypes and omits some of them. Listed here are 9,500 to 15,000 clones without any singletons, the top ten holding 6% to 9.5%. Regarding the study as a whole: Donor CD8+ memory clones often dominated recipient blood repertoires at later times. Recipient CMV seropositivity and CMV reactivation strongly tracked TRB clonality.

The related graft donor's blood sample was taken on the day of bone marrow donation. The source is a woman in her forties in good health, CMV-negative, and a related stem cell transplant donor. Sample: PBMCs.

The CDR3 region has the DNA TGTGCCAGTTGCCCCACAGGTCGAGGGTTCTACACCGGGGAGCTGTTTTTT. Translated: CASCPTGRGFYTGELFF. The V gene is TRBV19, the J gene TRBJ2-2; D could derive from TRBD1 or TRBD2 (5 bases each). V gave up 8 bases and J gave up 3 bases, with 22 bases separating them. Germline V lookup: CDR1 LNHDA, CDR2 SQIVND (reference sequence). The CDR3 length is 17 residues.